This TCR beta chain is drawn from a study of shared clonotypes between healthy human individuals. Notes on the study in general: Generation probabilities were higher for clonotypes shared across all four sorted-subset donors than for unshared ones. With a handful of donors compared, 4.5% to 6.5% of naive CD4 clonotypes were shared.

Sorted-subset replicate PCRs used approximately 190 ng of genomic DNA. This amount corresponded to 25,000 to 30,000 T cell genomes. The protocol was immunoSEQ multiplex PCR, while the TCRdb copy is restricted to in-frame clones and leaves out a portion. The data show some 2.4 million clones, roughly 93% seen once. The CDR3 has 13 residues. Germline assignment: CDR1 MNHEY and CDR2 SVGAGI. V was cut by 8 bases and J by 0 bases, with 11 bases left in between. About this clone: Its antigen remains unknown. Within the sample, other DNA sequences also encode this same CDR3.

Healthy HIV-negative adults without recent acute infections or vaccinations served as donors. The specimen was naive CD4+ T cells from PBMCs. Sample subset: CD45RA+ positively selected. The receptor's source is a man younger than 35 in good health. Some clones in this sample may be carry-over from other donors' samples. This chain links TRBV6-5 with TRBJ2-7; TRBD2 is a possible D gene (5 bases). The CDR3 sequence: CASASGSSYEQYF. The CDR3 bases are TGTGCCAGCGCATCGGGGAGCTCCTACGAGCAGTACTTC.